This TCR beta chain came from a study of identical twins. Many counts were recorded for this clonotype. No antigen is known for it. The CDR3 covers 13 residues. Trimming removed 5 bases from V and 7 bases from J, with 9 bases in between. Germline values: CDR1 MNHEY, CDR2 SMNVEV (reference sequence). TCRdb reprocessed the 5' RACE reads with MiXCR, giving one entry per CDR3 protein. The sample includes 250,000 or so distinct CDR3 sequences, approximately 7% of them seen just once. Regarding the study as a whole: Fewer insertions were carried by abundant cord blood beta clonotypes, but none was seen in memory repertoires.

The sample was also linked to a second study, of yellow fever vaccine responses in identical twins.

The specimen sequenced was memory (CD45RO+) T cells sorted from blood. The rearrangement links TRBV27 to TRBJ1-6, with no clear D. The receptor was derived from a woman younger than 35 in good health. The CDR3 DNA follows: TGTGCCAGCAGTCTAGGGTGGAATTCACCCCTCCACTTT. Translating gives CASSLGWNSPLHF.